Listed below are T cell receptor beta chains from one sample, sequenced in a study of T cells in localized non-small cell lung cancer. Here immunoSEQ multiplex PCR was the method, and the copy in TCRdb shows in-frame clones only, minus some. This repertoire shows approximately 30,000 clones, 93% found once; its top ten account for roughly 7.7%. The sequences come from peripheral blood, collected before any cancer treatment. These TCRs come from an older female donor with stage I lung adenocarcinoma. Each CDR3 is given with its conserved first and last residue. Each record gives: J gene, clone size, D gene, V gene, CDR3 DNA, CDR3 protein. The D gene is left open where the match is weak. Rows may omit the clone size; those that give it use once, few, many or a size class.

>TRBJ2-2|NA|TRBD1|TRBV30
TGTGCCTTCACAGGGGAAAGTAACACCGGGGAGCTGTTTTTT
CAFTGESNTGELFF
>TRBJ2-1|NA|NA|TRBV6-6
TGTGCCAGCTGTGTGGGGGCGTACAATGAGCAGTTCTTC
CASCVGAYNEQFF
>TRBJ1-4|NA|NA|TRBV7-9
TGTGCCAGCAGCTTAGATTCTGACAGAGAAAAACTGTTTTTT
CASSLDSDREKLFF
>TRBJ1-3|NA|NA|TRBV6-5
TGTGCCAGCAGCCAAAGGGGGACTGGAAACACCATATATTTT
CASSQRGTGNTIYF
>TRBJ1-2|NA|NA|TRBV7-6
TGTGCCAGCTCTATGGCGGGTGGCTACACCTTC
CASSMAGGYTF
>TRBJ1-5|once|NA|TRBV11-1
TGTGCCAGCAGCTTAGGGTCCGGGTTAAATCAGCCCCAGCATTTT
CASSLGSGLNQPQHF
>TRBJ1-5|NA|NA|TRBV18
TGTGCCAGCTCACCACTTGCAGGGGGCAATCAGCCCCAGCATTTT
CASSPLAGGNQPQHF
>TRBJ1-3|NA|NA|TRBV7-9
TGTGCCAGCAGCTTAGCGTATGGAAACACCATATATTTT
CASSLAYGNTIYF
>TRBJ2-1|few|NA|TRBV18
TGTGCCAGCTCACCTGGGGAGGCCCCGAGGAATGAGCAGTTCTTC
CASSPGEAPRNEQFF
>TRBJ1-2|NA|NA|TRBV6-4
TGTGCCAGCAGACGGGACGGATCTAACTATGGCTACACCTTC
CASRRDGSNYGYTF
>TRBJ2-3|NA|NA|TRBV6-5
TGTGCCAGCTCGGGGATTGCAGATACGCAGTATTTT
CASSGIADTQYF
>TRBJ1-1|NA|NA|TRBV18
TGTGCCAGCTCACCAGGGGCCGGCGACGTAACTTTCTTT
CASSPGAGDVTFF
>TRBJ2-5|once|NA|TRBV5-4
TGTGCCAGCAGCTTGCCGGCTCCTCAAGAGACCCAGTACTTC
CASSLPAPQETQYF
>TRBJ1-2|NA|NA|TRBV5-1
TGCGCCAGCAGCTTGGAAAGAAATCGTCAACTCTATGGCTACACCTTC
CASSLERNRQLYGYTF
>TRBJ2-3|once|NA|TRBV25-1
TGTGCCAGCAGTGAAGGGCAGGGAGGCACAGATACGCAGTATTTT
CASSEGQGGTDTQYF
>TRBJ1-2|NA|NA|TRBV27
TGTGCCAGCAGTTTTGTAGGGGCGCTTGGCTATGGCTACACCTTC
CASSFVGALGYGYTF
>TRBJ2-1|once|TRBD1|TRBV6-6
TGTGCCAGCACCCTTGGACAGGGGGCAAACCCCCATGAGCAGTTCTTC
CASTLGQGANPHEQFF
>TRBJ1-1|NA|NA|TRBV19
TGTGCCAGTAGTATGAACGCAGAAATGAACACTGAAGCTTTCTTT
CASSMNAEMNTEAFF
>TRBJ2-6|NA|TRBD2|TRBV27
TGTGCCAGCAGTTTAATAGGCCTCCTAGCGGGAGTGTCTGGGGCCAACGTCCTGACTTTC
CASSLIGLLAGVSGANVLTF
>TRBJ1-1|NA|NA|TRBV7-9
TGTGCCAGCGGGAGAGTTCTAATGAACACTGAAGCTTTCTTT
CASGRVLMNTEAFF
>TRBJ2-3|NA|NA|TRBV6-5
TGTGCCAGCAGGGACACTGGGATTAGCACAGATACGCAGTATTTT
CASRDTGISTDTQYF
>TRBJ1-1|NA|NA|TRBV4-3
TGCGCCAGCAGCCAACTGACAGGTACTGAAGCTTTCTTT
CASSQLTGTEAFF
>TRBJ2-7|NA|TRBD2|TRBV4-3
TGCGCCAGCAGCCAAGAGCTAGCGGGTGGCGAGCAGTACTTC
CASSQELAGGEQYF
>TRBJ2-7|NA|NA|TRBV9
TGTGCCAGCAGCGTAGGCCAATTTCTCGGCGAGCAGTACTTC
CASSVGQFLGEQYF
>TRBJ2-7|NA|NA|TRBV7-2
TGTGCCAGCAGCTACCCTACCCTACGGTACTTC
CASSYPTLRYF
>TRBJ2-1|NA|TRBD2|TRBV27
TGTGCCAGCAGGGGGGAGGGGTACAATGAGCAGTTCTTC
CASRGEGYNEQFF
>TRBJ1-2|NA|NA|TRBV28
TGTGCCAGCAGTTTGGATACCTATGGCTACACCTTC
CASSLDTYGYTF
>TRBJ1-1|NA|NA|TRBV2
TGTGCCAGCAACTTCTACAGAGACACTGAAGCTTTCTTC
CASNFYRDTEAFF
>TRBJ2-7|NA|NA|TRBV7-2
TGTGCCAGCAGCTTAGCCGCGCGGGGGCAGTACTTC
CASSLAARGQYF
>TRBJ1-2|NA|TRBD1|TRBV18
TGTGCCAGCTCACCACCGGGGAGGGGGCTAGTTGGCTACACCTTC
CASSPPGRGLVGYTF
>TRBJ2-2|NA|TRBD2|TRBV10-3
TGTGCCATTCCGGGACTAGCGGACGCGAACACCGGGGAGCTGTTTTTT
CAIPGLADANTGELFF
>TRBJ2-5|NA|NA|TRBV6-1
TGTGCCAGCCACAACTCGCAAGAGACCCAGTACTTC
CASHNSQETQYF
>TRBJ1-5|NA|NA|TRBV30
TGTGCCTGGAGTCTGGGGTGGGGCAATCAGCCCCAGCATTTT
CAWSLGWGNQPQHF
>TRBJ2-1|NA|TRBD2|TRBV28
TGTGCCAGCAGGAGGGGAGGGCCGTACAATGAGCAGTTCTTC
CASRRGGPYNEQFF
>TRBJ1-1|NA|TRBD1|TRBV28
TGTGCCAGCACCACAGGGGGCATGAACACTGAAGCTTTCTTT
CASTTGGMNTEAFF
>TRBJ2-5|NA|TRBD2|TRBV5-1
TGCGCCAGCAGCATATCAGCGGGGGGGGAGACCCAGTACTTC
CASSISAGGETQYF
>TRBJ1-1|NA|TRBD1|TRBV19
TGTGCCAGTAGTTCCCCGACAGGGGCATGGATGAACACTGAAGCTTTCTTT
CASSSPTGAWMNTEAFF
>TRBJ1-5|NA|TRBD1|TRBV28
TGTGCCAGCAGTTTACGAGGACAGGCTAAGAATCAGCCCCAGCATTTT
CASSLRGQAKNQPQHF
>TRBJ2-5|NA|TRBD1|TRBV5-4
TGTGCCAGCACCCTTGGAGGTGACAGGGCAAAGACCCAGTACTTC
CASTLGGDRAKTQYF
>TRBJ1-3|NA|TRBD1|TRBV7-2
TGTGCCAGCAGCTCCCAGACAGGGATCAGTGGAAACACCATATATTTT
CASSSQTGISGNTIYF
>TRBJ1-1|NA|NA|TRBV18
TGTGCCAGCTCACCTGAGTCTCCGGGAGTCACTGAAGCTTTCTTT
CASSPESPGVTEAFF
>TRBJ1-4|NA|NA|TRBV28
TGTGCCAGCGGTGAAGGGATTAATGAAAAACTGTTTTTT
CASGEGINEKLFF